The next 10 T cell receptor beta chains were all read from a single sample in a study. TCRdb reprocessed the 5' RACE reads via MiXCR and lists one record per CDR3 protein. The sample consists of tens of thousands of distinct CDR3 sequences, 28% of them appearing once. Sample: tumor-infiltrating memory CD4+ T cells sorted from the breast tumor. The subset: memory CD4+ T cells, CD4+CD45RO+CD25-. The receptors come from a female donor with breast cancer.

On this clonotype: A junction end diverges from the germline sequence, so it may reflect a read error. This chain uses TRBV6-1 with TRBJ2-7, with D possibly being TRBD2 (6 bases). This CDR3 has 12 residues. Per germline, CDR1 MNHNS and CDR2 SASEGT. The CDR3 nucleotides are TGTGCCAGCAGTGATTATCTCGATCGGGGGAACTTC. The encoded protein is CASSDYLDRGNF.

The rearrangement joins TRBV7-3 to TRBJ2-5, with a weak D call TRBD2 (8 bases). V was shortened by 5 bases and J by 5 bases, with 18 bases between the two germline ends. Looked up from germline, CDR1 is SGHTA and CDR2 is FQGTGA. This CDR3 has 15 residues. CDR3: CASSPTGGGQETQYF. The DNA for the CDR3 is TGTGCCAGCAGCCCAACGGGAGGGGGCCAGGAGACCCAGTACTTC.

V gene TRBV20-1 combines with J gene TRBJ2-7; 7 bases align to TRBD1. Germline assignment: CDR1 DFQATT and CDR2 SNEGSKA (reference sequence). This CDR3 is built from 18 residues. The V segment lost 3 bases and the J segment 0 bases; nucleotides outside the gene matches: 17. The CDR3 is CSASSLGWGTVISYEQYF. Written as DNA, the CDR3 is TGCAGTGCTAGCTCGCTCGGCTGGGGGACAGTGATCTCCTACGAGCAGTACTTC.

This clonotype was seen a single time. The chain combines TRBV20-1 with TRBJ2-5; D is perhaps TRBD1 or TRBD2 (5 bases each). V shed 3 bases and J shed 5 bases, with 10 bases lying between them. There are 12 residues in the CDR3. CDR1 is DFQATT, CDR2 SNEGSKA, per germline (reference sequence). The CDR3 DNA is TGCAGTGCTAGCCAGAGGGGTGAGACCCAGTACTTC. Translation: CSASQRGETQYF.

J is TRBJ1-2 and V is TRBV7-2, with D perhaps TRBD1 (5 bases). V lost 3 bases and J lost 0, with 11 bases in between. Germline V CDR1 and CDR2: SGHTA, FQGNSA. The CDR3 loop spans 15 amino acids. The CDR3 region is CASSFRAGPNYGYTF. CDR3 sequence (DNA): TGTGCCAGCAGCTTTAGAGCGGGACCTAACTATGGCTACACCTTC.

The rearrangement joins TRBV6-6 to TRBJ2-3; TRBD1 might be the D (5 bases). Germline V gene sequence: CDR1 MNHNY, CDR2 SVGAGI (reference sequence). V lost 7 bases to trimming and J lost 2 bases, with 16 bases between them. This CDR3 spans 15 amino acids. The CDR3 DNA sequence: TGTGCCAGCAAACCCGAAGGCAGGGCCACAGATACGCAGTATTTT. Translation gives CASKPEGRATDTQYF.

CDR3 region: CASGSGFRPQHF. The CDR3 bases are TGTGCCAGCGGTTCGGGGTTTCGGCCCCAGCATTTT. This chain links TRBV6-5 with TRBJ1-5; D remains ambiguous. Germline V gives CDR1 MNHEY, CDR2 SVGAGI. V was trimmed by 8 bases and J by 9 bases, leaving 14 bases between them. There are 12 residues in the CDR3.

At least ten counts were recorded for this clonotype. V and J are TRBV12-3 or TRBV12-4 and TRBJ2-1, with TRBD1 identical over 8 bases. CDR3 length: 14 amino acids. V gave up 6 bases and J gave up 5 bases; unmatched junction bases: 6. The DNA for the CDR3 is TGTGCCAGCAGCACCGGGACAGGTCACAATGAGCAGTTCTTC. It specifies CASSTGTGHNEQFF.

On this clonotype: The CDR3 end shows no conserved phenylalanine or tryptophan, and so a read error is likely. The genes are TRBV5-4 and TRBJ2-6; D may be TRBD1 or TRBD2 (7 bases each). V lost 4 bases, J lost 2 bases, and 22 bases lay in between. This CDR3 is built from 19 residues. Looked up from germline, CDR1 is SGHNT and CDR2 is YYREEE (reference sequence). CDR3 nucleotide sequence: TGTGCCAGCAGCCCAGGGGGGGGGGCGGCGGCCCCTGGGGCCAACGTCCTGACTTCC. It translates to CASSPGGGAAAPGANVLTS.

The chain couples TRBV20-1 to TRBJ2-7; D is possibly TRBD1 or TRBD2 (5 bases each). V gave up 5 bases and J gave up 4 bases, with 15 bases separating them. This CDR3 is 13 amino acids long. CDR1 and CDR2 from the germline V gene are DFQATT and SNEGSKA (reference sequence). The DNA of the CDR3 is TGCAGTGCTCGCAGAGGGGCTGAGTACGAGCAGTACTTC. This codes for CSARRGAEYEQYF.